This T cell receptor (beta chain) was profiled in a study of blood T cell repertoires in COVID-19 (dated by TCRdb to 2019 to 2021). For the study in its entirety: Collaborator samples came from the United States, Italy and Spain and covered acute and convalescent phases of COVID-19. The prospective study material was composed of cDNA or gDNA derived from T cells, B-cell-depleted T cells, or PBMCs. HLA class I and class II types, where available, came from metadata supplied by the sample provider rather than from assay-based typing. Subjects who had been exposed to COVID-19, were actively infected with it, or had recovered from it provided the deeply sampled blood TCRbeta repertoires that made up the dataset. The repertoires were made available in a free public database intended to serve as a resource for research on the immune response to SARS-CoV-2. The sample metadata nearly always contained a de-identified subject ID, COVID-19 status, age in years and sex. The samples were drawn from two sources: the first 160 participants of the ongoing ImmuneRACE study, and over 1,000 subjects contributed by 6 global collaborators.

Findings and caveats that apply to the study as a whole: How much clinical and demographic metadata was included differed by source and by participant, and the metadata was provided uncurated.

Whole blood was collected in K2EDTA tubes by collaborating institutions according to the institutions' own protocols. For TCRbeta analysis, collaborator samples were shipped as frozen whole blood, as isolated PBMCs, or as DNA extracted from either sample type. Turning to this clone: No cognate antigen has been identified for it. Nothing much larger sits one base from this clone, and base qualities are not available.

The germline V gene encodes CDR1 SNHLY and CDR2 FYNNEI. The V end gives up 10 bases and the J end 1 base, leaving 6 bases in the junction not matched to a gene. Inclusive of the bounding cysteine and phenylalanine, the CDR3 is 13 residues long. The kept DNA is CDR3 alone, 39 bases in frame from the first base. TCRbeta CDR3 regions were amplified from genomic DNA by means of the immunoSEQ Assay, a bias-controlled multiplex PCR. The study's processing was this. Within the assay, amplification of reference gene primers was used to estimate how many nucleated cells each sample contained. To quantify the absolute abundance of each unique TCRbeta CDR3 rearrangement, sequence reads were collapsed and filtered. Productive Simpson clonality was computed per sample as the square root of Simpson's diversity index over productive rearrangements. Drawn from immuneACCESS, this table holds only the in-frame rearrangements with V and J called that TCRdb kept. Clones are partly lost; checked studies trace under half to an unresolved V gene and leave the rest unexplained. V and J calls and clone size come straight from that table; D and trimming were deduced from the DNA. The sample has 50,000 to 75,000 clones on record, almost 90% of them singletons. The ten largest clonotypes hold roughly 23% of the sample.

This TCR derives from a woman aged 45-65 years with active or convalescent COVID-19. Sequences were obtained from peripheral blood. The sequence links TRBV2 to TRBJ1-1; TRBD1 agrees with 7 junctional bases. The CDR3 amino acid sequence is: CANPQGQNTEAFF. The nucleotides are TGTGCCAACCCACAGGGGCAGAACACTGAAGCTTTCTTT.